This T cell receptor (beta chain) appears in the sequencing data of a study of control samples from healthy donors and cancer patients. Assay: immunoSEQ multiplex PCR; the TCRdb copy retains only in-frame clones and omits some. The data show 70,000 or so clones, about 80% seen once. CDR1 is SGHRS, CDR2 YFSETQ, per germline. The ends lost 0 bases at V and 2 bases at J; junction bases unmatched: 4. The CDR3 runs to 16 residues. The specimen sequenced was PBMCs. The TCR sequence derives from a woman aged 45-65 years with lung cancer. The chain is built from TRBV5-1 and TRBJ1-4, with TRBD1 matching over 7 bases. CDR3 in amino acids: CASSLGDRETNEKLFF. The CDR3 DNA reads TGCGCCAGCAGCTTGGGAGACAGGGAGACTAATGAAAAACTGTTTTTT. Drawing the rest from reference TRBV5-1 and TRBJ1-4, the complete variable domain is KAGVTQTPRYLIKTRGQQVTLSCSPISGHRSVSWYQQTPGQGLQFLFEYFSETQRNKGNFPGRFSGRQFSNSRSEMNVSTLELGDSALYLCASSLGDRETNEKLFFGSGTQLSVL.